One sample yielded the 27 T cell receptor beta chains listed below, sequenced in a study of cytomegalovirus exposure and HLA in healthy donors. Method: immunoSEQ multiplex PCR; TCRdb's copy keeps in-frame clones and lacks some. There are about 180,000 clones in the sample; roughly 85% occur only once, and about 16% lies in the top ten. The sequenced sample was PBMCs. The receptors stem from a man between 18 and 29 years old in good health and CMV-seropositive.

The rearrangement uses TRBV30 and TRBJ2-6, with a tentative D call TRBD2 (6 bases). V lost 2 bases and J lost 9, with 17 bases in between. The CDR3 spans 15 residues. Per germline, CDR1 GTSNPN and CDR2 SVGIG (reference sequence). The CDR3 region is CAWSPGLLPDNVLTF. The DNA for the CDR3 is TGTGCCTGGAGTCCTGGACTACTCCCGGACAACGTCCTGACTTTC. Full variable domain (rest looked up from reference TRBV30 and TRBJ2-6): SQTIHQWPATLVQPVGSPLSLECTVEGTSNPNLYWYRQAAGRGLQLLFYSVGIGQISSEVPQNLSASRPQDRQFILSSKKLLLSDSGFYLCAWSPGLLPDNVLTFGAGSRLTVL.

The CDR3 nucleotides read TGTGCCAGCAGCCGCTGGGGAGCTTACTACGAGCAGTACTTC. Translated, it gives CASSRWGAYYEQYF. The chain recombines TRBV6-5 with TRBJ2-7; possibly TRBD2 for D (5 bases). Germline lookup yields CDR1 MNHEY and CDR2 SVGAGI. Trimming removed 6 bases from V and 3 bases from J, with 15 bases in between. This CDR3 region has 14 residues.

In its sample, this clone was seen a few times. This sequence joins TRBV6-1 and TRBJ1-1; 9 nucleotides align to TRBD1. The CDR3 is made up of 15 amino acids. The junction had 7 bases not matched to a gene; V was cut back by 8 bases and J by 0 bases. The germline V gene has CDR1 MNHNS and CDR2 SASEGT. CDR3 bases: TGTGCCAGCCGGACAGGGGTTTTGATGAACACTGAAGCTTTCTTT. Translating it yields CASRTGVLMNTEAFF.

CDR3 protein: CASSESAGDTGELFF. The CDR3 nucleotides are TGTGCCAGCAGTGAATCGGCGGGGGACACCGGGGAGCTGTTTTTT. The chain links TRBV25-1 to TRBJ2-2; 7 positions match TRBD2. In germline, CDR1 is MGHDK, CDR2 SYGVNS. This CDR3 contains 15 residues. J lost 3 bases, V lost 1 base, and 2 bases had no gene match.

V gene TRBV10-3 combines with J gene TRBJ2-7, with 11 bases identical to TRBD1. With 3 bases clipped from V and 3 bases from J, the junction kept 4 bases outside the gene matches. The CDR3 consists of 15 residues. CDR1 is ENHRY, CDR2 SYGVKD, per germline. The DNA of the CDR3 is TGTGCCATCAGTGACAGGGACAGGGGGGACTACGAGCAGTACTTC. The encoded protein is CAISDRDRGDYEQYF.

A remark on this clone: The sample contains more than one DNA sequence encoding this CDR3. This chain joins TRBV5-1 and TRBJ2-1; maybe TRBD2 (6 bases). The CDR3 sequence is 15 residues long. Trimming removed 0 bases from V and 0 bases from J, with 7 bases in between. Germline V lookup: CDR1 SGHRS, CDR2 YFSETQ. CDR3 protein: CASSLEAGSYNEQFF. CDR3 coding DNA: TGCGCCAGCAGCTTGGAAGCGGGCTCCTACAATGAGCAGTTCTTC.

V and J are TRBV4-1 and TRBJ1-3; weak D call: TRBD1 (6 bases). The CDR3 runs 15 residues. Germline V gene data show CDR1 as MGHRA and CDR2 as YSYEKL. V lost 0 bases and J 2 bases, leaving 8 bases between the germline ends. The CDR3 coding sequence is TGCGCCAGCAGCCAAGAAACAGGGACTGGAAACACCATATATTTT. Its protein is CASSQETGTGNTIYF.

V is TRBV28 and J is TRBJ2-7, with D possibly being TRBD1 (6 bases). The germline CDR1 and CDR2 sequences are MDHEN and SYDVKM. V gave up 2 bases and J gave up 5 bases, with 13 bases separating them. This CDR3 region has 14 residues. CDR3 nucleotide sequence: TGTGCCAGCAGTTTACCCAGGGGAACCGACGAGCAGTACTTC. Amino acids: CASSLPRGTDEQYF.

The chain joins TRBV7-6 to TRBJ2-7; TRBD2 is a possible D gene (6 bases). Germline values: CDR1 SGHVS, CDR2 FNYEAQ. Trimming cost V 0 bases and J 2 bases, with 11 bases left between them. CDR3 length equals 15 residues. The CDR3 DNA follows: TGTGCCAGCAGCTTAGCGGGGGGTCTGACCTACGAGCAGTACTTC. Protein product: CASSLAGGLTYEQYF.

This chain connects TRBV28 to TRBJ2-1, with unresolved D. V lost 10 bases to trimming and J lost 4 bases, with 14 bases between them. Germline CDR1 is MDHEN and CDR2 is SYDVKM. CDR3 length: 13 residues. The CDR3: CATFQAVYNEQFF. In DNA, the CDR3 is TGTGCCACCTTCCAGGCAGTATACAATGAGCAGTTCTTC.

This clone was seen a handful of times. The rearrangement links TRBV7-9 to TRBJ2-2; D is perhaps TRBD1 (5 bases). Germline assignment: CDR1 SEHNR and CDR2 FQNEAQ (reference sequence). V lost 3 bases to trimming and J lost 4 bases, with 15 bases between them. The CDR3 loop spans 16 amino acids. CDR3 sequence (DNA): TGTGCCAGCAGCTTGCTTCAGGGTAGGGGCACCGGGGAGCTGTTTTTT. It encodes CASSLLQGRGTGELFF.

This clone turned up a few times. This chain uses TRBV28 with TRBJ2-7; D remains ambiguous. Trimming cost V 3 bases and J 3 bases, with 6 bases left between them. The germline CDR1 and CDR2 sequences are MDHEN and SYDVKM. This CDR3 comprises 12 residues. The CDR3 spells CASSFNFYEQYF. CDR3 DNA sequence: TGTGCCAGCAGTTTTAACTTCTACGAGCAGTACTTC. Using reference TRBV28 and TRBJ2-7 for the parts outside the CDR3, the full variable domain is DVKVTQSSRYLVKRTGEKVFLECVQDMDHENMFWYRQDPGLGLRLIYFSYDVKMKEKGDIPEGYSVSREKKERFSLILESASTNQTSMYLCASSFNFYEQYFGPGTRLTVT.

There are a few counts of this clone. This sequence joins TRBV30 and TRBJ2-7, with TRBD1 matching over 7 bases. With 5 bases clipped from V and 5 bases from J, the junction kept 6 bases outside the gene matches. CDR1 and CDR2 from the germline V gene are GTSNPN and SVGIG (reference sequence). The CDR3 length is 12 residues. CDR3 DNA sequence: TGTGCCTGGGCCTCGACAGGGAACGAGCAGTACTTC. Translating it yields CAWASTGNEQYF.

CDR3 amino acids: CASSLRQGTEQYF. As DNA, the CDR3 is TGTGCCAGCAGCCTCCGACAGGGAACCGAGCAGTACTTC. The J gene is TRBJ2-7, the V gene TRBV11-2; 7 bases agree with TRBD1. Per the germline V gene, CDR1 is SGHAT and CDR2 is FQNNGV. V was pared by 5 bases and J by 6 bases, with 7 bases of the junction left unmatched. This CDR3 contains 13 residues.

The rearrangement uses TRBV10-2 and TRBJ1-1; 7 positions agree with TRBD1. V lost 6 bases to trimming and J lost 3 bases; unmatched junction nucleotides: 4. Per the germline V gene, CDR1 is WSHSY and CDR2 is SAAADI. There are 13 residues in the CDR3. DNA of the CDR3: TGCGCCAGCAGGATGGACAGGTACACTGAAGCTTTCTTT. Its translation: CASRMDRYTEAFF.

V usage is TRBV2 and J usage is TRBJ2-7, with a possible D match to TRBD1 (6 bases). Germline V gene data show CDR1 as SNHLY and CDR2 as FYNNEI. The CDR3 covers 14 residues. V was pared by 5 bases and J by 5 bases, with 16 bases between. CDR3 bases: TGTGCCAGCAGTAAAGAGTCAGGGGAGCACGAGCAGTACTTC. It yields the protein CASSKESGEHEQYF.

V gene TRBV2 combines with J gene TRBJ2-3; 7 nucleotides agree with TRBD1. The CDR3 extends over 15 amino acids. J gave up 1 base and V 8 bases, and 9 bases lay outside the gene matches. Germline values: CDR1 SNHLY, CDR2 FYNNEI. This CDR3 reads CASGTRDRGTDTQYF. The DNA for the CDR3 is TGTGCCAGCGGGACCCGGGACAGAGGCACAGATACGCAGTATTTT.

The chain carries TRBV27 and TRBJ2-7, with 7 bases that match TRBD2. There are 15 residues in the CDR3. The V gene's germline CDR1 is MNHEY and CDR2 SMNVEV (reference sequence). V trimming: 4 bases; J trimming: 2 bases; junction bases outside the gene matches: 8. This CDR3 reads CASSSPGTTTYEQYF. CDR3 in DNA: TGTGCCAGCAGTTCCCCCGGGACTACAACCTACGAGCAGTACTTC.

The chain employs TRBV5-1 and TRBJ2-1; 14 bases match TRBD2. Germline V gene sequence: CDR1 SGHRS, CDR2 YFSETQ. This CDR3 is 16 amino acids long. The trim removed 4 bases at V and 9 bases at J, leaving 9 bases unmatched. Here the CDR3 DNA reads TGCGCCAGCAGCCTAACCTCGGGACTAGCGGGGGCTGAGCAGTTCTTC. Encoded protein: CASSLTSGLAGAEQFF.

The genes are TRBV28 and TRBJ2-1; D may be TRBD1 (6 bases). The CDR3 is made up of 16 amino acids. The V and J ends lost 8 bases and 0 bases respectively, with 17 bases between them. Germline values: CDR1 MDHEN, CDR2 SYDVKM. The CDR3 region is CASGTRGRSSYNEQFF. In DNA, the CDR3 is TGTGCCAGCGGAACCAGGGGTCGTAGCTCCTACAATGAGCAGTTCTTC. Drawing the rest from reference TRBV28 and TRBJ2-1, the complete variable domain is DVKVTQSSRYLVKRTGEKVFLECVQDMDHENMFWYRQDPGLGLRLIYFSYDVKMKEKGDIPEGYSVSREKKERFSLILESASTNQTSMYLCASGTRGRSSYNEQFFGPGTRLTVL.

The sample holds a few counts of this clone. V is TRBV11-3 and J is TRBJ2-7; weak D call: TRBD1 (5 bases). The CDR3 covers 14 residues. The V and J ends lost 6 bases and 1 base respectively, with 13 bases between them. CDR1 and CDR2 from the germline V gene are SGHNT and YENEEA. The CDR3 DNA sequence: TGTGCCAGCAGGCCAGATCCAGGGTCCTACGAGCAGTACTTC. This codes for CASRPDPGSYEQYF.

The rearrangement links TRBV7-2 to TRBJ1-5; D is possibly TRBD1 (6 bases). Germline values: CDR1 SGHTA, CDR2 FQGNSA. Between the trimmed V and J ends, which lost 5 bases and 3 bases, there was a span of 17 bases. This CDR3 comprises 16 residues. The CDR3 DNA is TGTGCCAGCAGCCTACACTCAACAGGGAACAATCAGCCCCAGCATTTT. Translation: CASSLHSTGNNQPQHF.

The chain combines TRBV30 with TRBJ1-3, with D unresolved. V lost 2 bases to trimming and J lost 8 bases, with 10 bases between them. The germline V gene encodes CDR1 GTSNPN and CDR2 SVGIG (reference sequence). This CDR3 is built from 12 residues. The CDR3 protein is CAWSPARDTIYF. The CDR3 DNA sequence: TGTGCCTGGAGTCCGGCTCGGGACACCATATATTTT.

This sequence joins TRBV15 and TRBJ2-5; D uncertain. Trimming took 5 bases from V and 4 from J, leaving 23 bases between them. The CDR3 has 17 amino acids. CDR1 LNHNV and CDR2 YYDKDF come from the germline V gene (reference sequence). CDR3 sequence reads: CATSGSDVARMGETQYF. The CDR3 DNA sequence: TGTGCCACCAGCGGATCGGATGTAGCTCGGATGGGAGAGACCCAGTACTTC. Combining the CDR3 with reference TRBV15 and TRBJ2-5 gives the whole variable domain DAMVIQNPRYQVTQFGKPVTLSCSQTLNHNVMYWYQQKSSQAPKLLFHYYDKDFNNEADTPDNFQSRRPNTSFCFLDIRSPGLGDTAMYLCATSGSDVARMGETQYFGPGTRLLVL.

The CDR3 nucleotides are TGTGCCAGCAGTGAAAGGCAGCGAAACACTGAAGCTTTCTTT. Protein product: CASSERQRNTEAFF. The chain links TRBV2 to TRBJ1-1; D not certain. Germline CDR1 SNHLY, CDR2 FYNNEI. V was cut by 2 bases and J by 2 bases, with 9 bases left in between. The CDR3 runs to 14 residues.

Remarks on this clone: Other DNA sequences in this sample translate to the same CDR3. This chain connects TRBV6-1 to TRBJ2-3, with 7 bases lining up with TRBD1. The trim removed 8 bases at V and 4 bases at J, leaving 6 bases unmatched. CDR1 MNHNS and CDR2 SASEGT come from the germline V gene. The CDR3 spans 13 residues. CDR3 coding DNA: TGTGCCAGCCGAGACAGGGAACCAGATACGCAGTATTTT. It is translated as CASRDREPDTQYF.

This rearrangement joins TRBV2 to TRBJ2-7; D is unclear. The CDR3 extends over 15 amino acids. V was cut by 3 bases and J by 5 bases, with 17 bases left in between. The germline V gene has CDR1 SNHLY and CDR2 FYNNEI. This CDR3 is CASSDVTDVRDEQYF. The CDR3 DNA reads as TGTGCCAGCAGTGATGTGACCGACGTTCGGGACGAGCAGTACTTC.